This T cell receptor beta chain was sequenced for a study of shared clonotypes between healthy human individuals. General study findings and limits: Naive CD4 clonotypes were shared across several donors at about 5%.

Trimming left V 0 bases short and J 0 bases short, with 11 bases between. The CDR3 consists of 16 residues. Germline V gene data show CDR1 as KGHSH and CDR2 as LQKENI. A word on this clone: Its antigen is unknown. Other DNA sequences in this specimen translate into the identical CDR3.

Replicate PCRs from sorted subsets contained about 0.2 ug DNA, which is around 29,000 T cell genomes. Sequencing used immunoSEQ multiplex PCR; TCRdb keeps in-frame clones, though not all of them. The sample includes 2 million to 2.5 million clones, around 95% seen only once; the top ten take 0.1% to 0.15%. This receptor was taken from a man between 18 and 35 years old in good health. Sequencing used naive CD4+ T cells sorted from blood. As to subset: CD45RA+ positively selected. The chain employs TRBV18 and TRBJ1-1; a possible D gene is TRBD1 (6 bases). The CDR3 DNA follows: TGTGCCAGCTCACCACCAGCTGGGGGCATGAACACTGAAGCTTTCTTT. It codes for CASSPPAGGMNTEAFF.